These T cell receptor beta chains were read from a single sample in a study of control samples from healthy donors and cancer patients. Clones were sequenced by immunoSEQ multiplex PCR, and TCRdb holds only the in-frame ones, with some missing. The sample includes over 120,000 clones, around 94% seen only once; the top ten take over 12%. Sequencing was done on a sample of PBMCs. All receptors derive from a man between 60 and 70 years old with colorectal cancer. The conserved cysteine and the conserved F or W are not part of the CDR3 here.

>TRBV18
ASSPSRDTEAF
>TRBV2
ASNKGTLQETQY
>TRBV7-9
ASSPGWTGLGTEAF
>TRBV7-9
ASSLSSQSGAYYGYT
>TRBV6-5
ASRISDRANTEAF
>TRBV9
ASSVDGGSGQPQH
>TRBV6-1
ASSEGQSIYGYT
>TRBV11-2
ASRRTGSSYEQY
>TRBV27
ASSLPPGQGTSYEQY
>TRBV5-8
ASSFLQGPTNEKLF
>TRBV3-1/TRBV3-2
ASSQRGTGGGGQY
>TRBV7-2
ASSPDRPEQY
>TRBV14
ASSQEELAGELF
>TRBV18
ASSPQQGQGHTEAF
>TRBV6-2/TRBV6-3
ASSRQGFEQY
>TRBV6-1
ASSEGLRDRGPYGYT
>TRBV30
AWGTGVGTEAF
>TRBV5-4
ASSLGQEITGELF
>TRBV11-3
ASSPSRGVNTGELF
>TRBV2
ASSDGGLMNTEAF
>TRBV7-2
ASSFYRGGQETQY
>TRBV3-1/TRBV3-2
ASSQETGKRAF
>TRBV6-5
ASSRVTNTEAF
>TRBV29-1
SVGQPNTGELF
>TRBV4-3
ASSQDNRGSYGYT
>TRBV5-1
ASSLDGTEWAF
>TRBV27
ASSPQGVGTEAF
>TRBV18
ASAGTGDTQY
>TRBV12-2
ASRSQRGDVKNIQY
>TRBV7-9
ASSHPTGPQETQY
>TRBV6-5
ASRRTENSPLH
>TRBV25-1
ASKVGTGGTEAF
>TRBV6-5
ASSQGKGGKNEQY
>TRBV3-1/TRBV3-2
ASSQVVSNYGYT
>TRBV7-9
ASSLRQGGYEQF
>TRBV27
ASSHGQGAGEKLF
>TRBV12-3/TRBV12-4
ASSWGYGYT
>TRBV5-4
ASRLGLDNSPLH
>TRBV28
ASSSEQGWEQY
>TRBV9
ASSADSFELDTQY
>TRBV27
ASSLYPGLNTEAF
>TRBV5-1
ASSGGQGRNEKLF
>TRBV5-6
ASRDVSMDSEAF
>TRBV7-9
ASSLNSQAYEQY
>TRBV9
ASSGPGPTNEKLF
>TRBV11-3
ASSSPGLAGKNTGELF
>TRBV11-2
ASSFIGVNSPLH
>TRBV6-1
ASSEAVAGGTDTQY
>TRBV5-1
ASSLGLAGGNNEQF
>TRBV12-3/TRBV12-4
ASSPDRVTPLH
>TRBV25-1
ASAGTALPYGYT
>TRBV6-5
ASSSGGANTGELF
>TRBV5-5
ASGPGTGYSNQPQH
>TRBV5-4
ASRNKGTGDSYEQY
>TRBV3-1/TRBV3-2
ASSASAQRYNGQF
>TRBV12-3/TRBV12-4
ASSLNRDTEAF